The rows below give T cell receptor beta chains drawn from one sample of a study of blood T cell repertoires in COVID-19. Profiled with immunoSEQ multiplex PCR; TCRdb holds only in-frame clones, not every one. The sample includes over 65,000 clones, roughly 90% of them seen just once. The specimen sequenced was peripheral blood. Every receptor here comes from a human donor in a cohort sampled during active COVID-19. Both conserved end residues are part of each CDR3.

TRBJ1-2 TRBV10-3 CAISESIMGTGIYGYTF
TRBJ1-6 TRBV24-1 CATSDVKGISSPLHF
TRBJ2-7 TRBV27 CASSFQGGSGEQYF
TRBJ1-2 TRBV28 CASSLGGSYGYTF
TRBJ2-7 TRBV7-2 CASSPGLAGAREQYF
TRBJ1-2 TRBV29-1 CSVPGTLTTRDNYGYTF
TRBJ2-4 TRBV2 CASGTSVENIQYF
TRBJ2-7 TRBV5-6 CASSLGTAGGPYEQYF
TRBJ2-2 TRBV6-1 CASSEIPGQGVGGELFF
TRBJ2-7 TRBV19 CATRVGGGPSYEQYF
TRBJ1-3 TRBV5-6 CASSYRQSLGNTIYF
TRBJ2-3 TRBV3-1/TRBV3-2 CASSQDSGIVRSTDTQYF
TRBJ1-1 TRBV3-1/TRBV3-2 CASSLLGLRPGTEAFF
TRBJ1-2 TRBV6-5 CASRSWEGGNYGYTF
TRBJ1-5 TRBV5-8 CASGPWGGRSQPQHF
TRBJ1-5 TRBV12-5 CASGLPGGNQPQHF
TRBJ2-3 TRBV18 CASSTGGGTDTQYF
TRBJ1-1 TRBV4-1 CASSQGERAGGNTEAFF
TRBJ1-5 TRBV6-2/TRBV6-3 CASSYSGARNQPQHF
TRBJ2-3 TRBV6-5 CASSYERSTDTQYF
TRBJ2-1 TRBV14 CASGTGGNEQFF
TRBJ2-2 TRBV7-2 CASSLELAGLAGELFF
TRBJ1-2 TRBV6-2/TRBV6-3 CASSPGPGGYGYTF
TRBJ1-1 TRBV18 CASSPPGFHTEAFF
TRBJ1-4 TRBV6-6 CASSRRRGGDEKLFF
TRBJ1-1 TRBV6-5 CASSYSRVNTEAFF
TRBJ2-7 TRBV7-8 CASSGGQGSYEQYF
TRBJ2-1 TRBV29-1 CSVDRQGAGNEQFF
TRBJ2-7 TRBV6-5 CASSYSRKSGAYEQYF
TRBJ1-2 TRBV4-2 CASSHTSRADKAFTF
TRBJ2-7 TRBV5-6 CASSLYPSYEQYF
TRBJ1-1 TRBV24-1 CATSDGQENTEAFF
TRBJ1-1 TRBV9 CASSVDPGQGSTEAFF
TRBJ2-7 TRBV30 CALRGGGSYEQYF
TRBJ2-1 TRBV7-6 CASSVEQGPLSPYNEQFF
TRBJ2-7 TRBV18 CASSPPAASYEQYF
TRBJ2-2 TRBV5-4 CASGLSQGFTGELFF
TRBJ2-3 TRBV7-8 CASSLVSGSSTDTQYF
TRBJ1-1 TRBV5-4 CASSLLWSTEAFF
TRBJ2-1 TRBV4-1 CASSQDRLAGGLQFF
TRBJ2-5 TRBV5-1 CASSNNQETQYF
TRBJ2-2 TRBV11-2 CASSTLGGRSSGELFF
TRBJ1-1 TRBV19 CASSPGWGTGNTEAFF
TRBJ2-7 TRBV4-1 CASSPTPGTGTNEQYF
TRBJ2-3 TRBV9 CASSVVSLDTQYF
TRBJ2-5 TRBV19 CASSIPGILPGQKLQETQYF
TRBJ2-7 TRBV28 CASTDTTYEQYF
TRBJ1-5 TRBV7-2 CASSPDRGVNQPQHF
TRBJ2-4 TRBV6-5 CASSRLDPKNIQYF
TRBJ1-2 TRBV12-5 CASGSDSYLYGYTF
TRBJ1-1 TRBV4-2 CASSQYVSLRGMNTEAFF
TRBJ2-3 TRBV11-1 CASSFGGADTQYF
TRBJ2-5 TRBV11-2 CASSFRGLAEETQYF
TRBJ1-1 TRBV28 CASSPLRASNTEAFF
TRBJ1-2 TRBV29-1 CSVGLGGDYGYTF
TRBJ2-5 TRBV5-8 CASSWAGTSGSIETQYF
TRBJ1-1 TRBV6-1 CASSAPDRGQWNTEAFF
TRBJ2-7 TRBV7-7 CASSLGLAGDEQYF
TRBJ2-1 TRBV19 CATTPGLASDEQFF